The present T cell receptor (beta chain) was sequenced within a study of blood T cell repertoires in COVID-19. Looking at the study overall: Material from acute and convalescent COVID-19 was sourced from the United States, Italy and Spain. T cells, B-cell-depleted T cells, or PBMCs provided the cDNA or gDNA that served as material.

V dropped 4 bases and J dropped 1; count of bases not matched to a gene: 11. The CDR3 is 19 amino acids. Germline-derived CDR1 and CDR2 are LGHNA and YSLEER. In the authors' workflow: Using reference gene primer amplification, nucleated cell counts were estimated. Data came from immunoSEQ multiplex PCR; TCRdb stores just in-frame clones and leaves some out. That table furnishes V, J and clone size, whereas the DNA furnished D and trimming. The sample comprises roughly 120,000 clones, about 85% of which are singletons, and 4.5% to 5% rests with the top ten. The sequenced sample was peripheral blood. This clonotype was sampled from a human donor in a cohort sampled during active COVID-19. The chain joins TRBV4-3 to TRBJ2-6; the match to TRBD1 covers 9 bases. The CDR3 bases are TGCGCCAGCAGCCTTGTGGGGACAGGGTTTTTGTCTGGGGCCAACGTCCTGACTTTC. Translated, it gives CASSLVGTGFLSGANVLTF.